This note documents a single T cell receptor (beta chain) sequence. Its antigen is not identified. This record belongs to a study of cytomegalovirus exposure and HLA in healthy donors. General study results and limits: In vitro checks showed that three CMV-associated chains really do target CMV antigens. Researchers counted some 150 TCR beta chains as cytomegalovirus-associated.

This CDR3 is 16 amino acids long. After removal of 3 bases from V and 6 bases from J, the junction contained 7 bases not matched to a gene. The germline V gene has CDR1 SGHNT and CDR2 YYREEE (reference sequence). PCR employed 60 Vbeta and 13 Jbeta primers. The table came from immunoSEQ multiplex PCR; TCRdb's copy has only in-frame clones and leaves some out. This table holds roughly 71,000 clones, over 70% found once. V usage is TRBV5-4 and J usage is TRBJ2-7; 15 bases fit TRBD2. Sequencing was done on a sample of PBMCs. The TCR comes from a human donor in good health. The CDR3 region is CASSSPGLAGGGEQYF. The CDR3 region has the DNA TGTGCCAGCAGCTCACCGGGACTAGCGGGAGGTGGCGAGCAGTACTTC.